These 22 T cell receptor beta chains came from one sample sequenced in a study of T cell repertoires in cytomegalovirus infection. TCRdb used MiXCR to reprocess the reads, holding one entry per CDR3 protein. The sample carries about 700,000 distinct CDR3 sequences, around a third recorded once. The antigens for these receptors are not known. The starting material was cultured PBMCs, obtained from culture after CMV antigen stimulation. The source of these receptors is a human donor in good health (CMV status not recorded). Some clones in this sample may be carry-over from other donors' samples.

The V call is TRBV12-3 or TRBV12-4, the J call TRBJ2-7; 7 nucleotides align to TRBD1. Trimming removed 3 bases from V and 7 bases from J; junction bases left unmatched: 6. The CDR3 has 13 amino acids. As DNA, the CDR3 is TGTGCCAGCAGTTTGGACAGGTGGGCAGAGCAGTACTTC. This gives the protein CASSLDRWAEQYF.

The V gene is TRBV6-6, the J gene TRBJ1-5, with D unclear. Deletions cut 6 bases from V and 5 bases from J, with 14 bases between. This CDR3 is built from 14 residues. Germline values: CDR1 MNHNY, CDR2 SVGAGI (reference sequence). In DNA, the CDR3 is TGTGCCAGCAGGGCCGTCGGGTTGGATCAGCCCCAGCATTTT. Its protein is CASRAVGLDQPQHF.

The rearrangement uses TRBV10-3 and TRBJ2-7; the match to TRBD2 covers 7 bases. CDR1 ENHRY and CDR2 SYGVKD come from the germline V gene. This CDR3 region has 13 residues. V gave up 9 bases and J gave up 5 bases; unmatched junction bases: 10. CDR3 nucleotides: TGTGCCATAGCGGGGACCTCGGGGAACGAGCAGTACTTC. The encoded protein is CAIAGTSGNEQYF.

This clonotype has a handful of counts. This rearrangement joins TRBV20-1 to TRBJ2-3; D remains unclear. CDR1 is DFQATT, CDR2 SNEGSKA, per germline (reference sequence). The CDR3 contains 14 residues. V gave up 4 bases and J gave up 0 bases, with 11 bases separating them. Here the CDR3 reads CSATAVFSTDTQYF. The CDR3 DNA reads as TGCAGTGCTACCGCCGTCTTTAGCACAGATACGCAGTATTTT.

In its sample, this clonotype was seen a few times. This chain connects TRBV7-9 to TRBJ2-7; no definite D call. CDR1 is SEHNR and CDR2 is FQNEAQ in the germline V gene (reference sequence). With 2 bases removed from V and 2 bases from J, the gap between germline ends came to 7 bases. The CDR3 runs 13 residues. CDR3 DNA sequence: TGTGCCAGCAGCTTACGGTATCCCTACGAGCAGTACTTC. It is translated as CASSLRYPYEQYF. The whole variable domain, remainder taken from reference TRBV7-9 and TRBJ2-7, is DTGVSQNPRHKITKRGQNVTFRCDPISEHNRLYWYRQTLGQGPEFLTYFQNEAQLEKSRLLSDRFSAERPKGSFSTLEIQRTEQGDSAMYLCASSLRYPYEQYFGPGTRLTVT.

This chain connects TRBV7-8 to TRBJ1-1; D remains unclear. This CDR3 has 13 amino acids. Germline CDR1 is SGHVS and CDR2 is FQNEAQ. V dropped 4 bases and J dropped 4 bases, with 10 bases sitting between them. In DNA form, the CDR3 reads TGTGCCAGCAGCTCCGCTCGGGGCACTGAAGCTTTCTTT. Protein product: CASSSARGTEAFF.

This clonotype was seen a handful of times. The rearrangement uses TRBV19 and TRBJ2-1; 9 bases align to TRBD2. The J segment lost 5 bases and the V segment lost 6 bases, leaving 8 bases of the junction unmatched. Germline loops: CDR1 LNHDA, CDR2 SQIVND (reference sequence). This CDR3 region has 15 residues. CDR3 coding DNA: TGTGCCAGTAGCCTTCCGGCGGGAGGGCACAATGAGCAGTTCTTC. It is translated as CASSLPAGGHNEQFF.

The rearrangement uses TRBV12-3 or TRBV12-4 and TRBJ2-4; D is perhaps TRBD2 (6 bases). Trimming removed 4 bases at V and 3 bases at J, with 19 bases between. The CDR3 runs 17 residues. In DNA form, the CDR3 reads TGTGCCAGCAGTTCCTTTTGGCGGGACGGTTACAAAAACATTCAGTACTTC. Amino acids: CASSSFWRDGYKNIQYF.

This rearrangement joins TRBV20-1 to TRBJ2-7; TRBD2 might be the D (5 bases). Trimming stripped 3 bases from V and 1 base from J, with 10 bases between. The CDR3 spans 13 residues. Germline V gene data show CDR1 as DFQATT and CDR2 as SNEGSKA (reference sequence). The DNA of the CDR3 is TGCAGTGCTAGCGGGAAAGTATCCTACGAGCAGTACTTC. Translated, it gives CSASGKVSYEQYF.

This chain uses TRBV7-6 with TRBJ2-7; D perhaps matches TRBD2 (5 bases). V shed 1 base and J shed 5 bases, with 15 bases lying between them. The length of the CDR3 is 15 residues. The germline V gene has CDR1 SGHVS and CDR2 FNYEAQ. For the CDR3, the DNA is TGTGCCAGCAGCTTAGTGGCTAGCTGGCCAAACGAGCAGTACTTC. It translates to CASSLVASWPNEQYF.

This clonotype was detected many times. This chain links TRBV6-8 with TRBJ1-2; possibly TRBD1 for D (6 bases). Germline V lookup: CDR1 MNHGY, CDR2 SAAAGT. This CDR3 is 12 amino acids long. V shed 4 bases and J shed 5 bases, with 8 bases lying between them. The CDR3 bases are TGTGCCAGCAGTTCCACAGGGTATGGCTACACCTTC. Translating it yields CASSSTGYGYTF.

The rearrangement joins TRBV19 to TRBJ2-2; tentative D call: TRBD2 (6 bases). The CDR3 is made up of 14 amino acids. Germline V lookup: CDR1 LNHDA, CDR2 SQIVND (reference sequence). The ends were cut back, 5 bases at V and 1 base at J, with 8 bases in the middle. CDR3 nucleotide sequence: TGTGCCAGTAGTTGGCGGGAGAACACCGGGGAGCTGTTTTTT. Protein: CASSWRENTGELFF.

V is TRBV12-3 or TRBV12-4 and J is TRBJ1-1; D unresolved. V was cut by 4 bases and J by 8 bases, with 20 bases left in between. The CDR3 covers 15 residues. The CDR3 DNA is TGTGCCAGCAGTTCCTCCCGGGAGGGTGGCAGGGAAGCTTTCTTT. Its protein is CASSSSREGGREAFF.

The chain uses TRBV12-3 or TRBV12-4 and TRBJ2-4, with D possibly TRBD1 on 6 matching bases. CDR3 length: 13 amino acids. Deletions cut 3 bases from V and 9 bases from J, with 12 bases between. The CDR3 loop is CASSFQGRGIQYF. The CDR3 region has the DNA TGTGCCAGCAGTTTCCAGGGGCGCGGCATTCAGTACTTC.

There are a few counts of this clonotype. The rearrangement joins TRBV5-1 to TRBJ2-7, with TRBD2 matching 9 bases. V shed 1 base and J 4 bases; nucleotides not matched to a gene: 6. CDR3 length: 15 residues. Germline loops: CDR1 SGHRS, CDR2 YFSETQ. CDR3 loop: CASSLLAGEGYEQYF. The DNA for the CDR3 is TGCGCCAGCAGCTTGTTAGCGGGAGAAGGTTACGAGCAGTACTTC. The entire variable domain, with the rest obtained from reference TRBV5-1 and TRBJ2-7, is as follows: KAGVTQTPRYLIKTRGQQVTLSCSPISGHRSVSWYQQTPGQGLQFLFEYFSETQRNKGNFPGRFSGRQFSNSRSEMNVSTLELGDSALYLCASSLLAGEGYEQYFGPGTRLTVT.

This chain connects TRBV12-3 or TRBV12-4 to TRBJ2-5, with TRBD2 matching 10 bases. The CDR3 covers 15 residues. J gave up 5 bases and V 2 bases, and 5 bases lay outside the gene matches. The CDR3 loop is CASSLSLAGAETQYF. The CDR3 DNA sequence: TGTGCCAGCAGTTTAAGTCTAGCGGGGGCGGAGACCCAGTACTTC.

This clonotype was recorded only once. This chain connects TRBV12-5 to TRBJ1-4, with unresolved D. CDR3 length: 12 amino acids. The ends were cut back, 3 bases at V and 8 bases at J, with 7 bases in the middle. In germline, CDR1 is LGHNT, CDR2 FRNRAP. CDR3 protein: CASGLVGEKLFF. CDR3 coding DNA: TGTGCTAGTGGTTTAGTCGGGGAAAAACTGTTTTTT. The full variable domain, with the rest looked up from reference TRBV12-5 and TRBJ1-4, is DARVTQTPRHKVTEMGQEVTMRCQPILGHNTVFWYRQTMMQGLELLAYFRNRAPLDDSGMPKDRFSAEMPDATLATLKIQPSEPRDSAVYFCASGLVGEKLFFGSGTQLSVL.

The rearrangement links TRBV30 to TRBJ1-1; D not certain. Looked up from germline, CDR1 is GTSNPN and CDR2 is SVGIG (reference sequence). V dropped 5 bases and J dropped 3 bases, with 13 bases sitting between them. There are 13 residues in the CDR3. CDR3 sequence: CAWSLRRDTEAFF. As DNA, the CDR3 is TGTGCCTGGTCTCTAAGGAGGGACACTGAAGCTTTCTTT.

The chain has TRBV7-4 and TRBJ2-7; TRBD1 matches at 7 bases. This CDR3 comprises 17 residues. V lost 3 bases, J lost 2 bases, and 13 bases stayed unmatched. The germline CDR1 and CDR2 sequences are SGHVT and SQSDAQ. CDR3 in amino acids: CASSFYGVRQGPYEQYF. The CDR3 DNA follows: TGTGCCAGCAGCTTTTATGGTGTTCGACAGGGCCCCTACGAGCAGTACTTC.

The chain couples TRBV7-2 to TRBJ2-1, with 11 bases lining up with TRBD2. V lost 5 bases and J lost 4; bases outside the gene matches: 10. The CDR3 has 17 amino acids. Germline V gene data show CDR1 as SGHTA and CDR2 as FQGNSA. The CDR3 spells CASSRGLGLAVYNEQFF. CDR3 in DNA: TGTGCCAGCAGCCGCGGGTTGGGACTAGCGGTGTACAATGAGCAGTTCTTC. The full variable domain, completed using reference TRBV7-2 and TRBJ2-1, is GAGVSQSPSNKVTEKGKDVELRCDPISGHTALYWYRQSLGQGLEFLIYFQGNSAPDKSGLPSDRFSAERTGGSVSTLTIQRTQQEDSAVYLCASSRGLGLAVYNEQFFGPGTRLTVL.

CDR3 residues: CASRPGTGSGANVLTF. In DNA form, the CDR3 reads TGTGCCAGCAGACCCGGGACAGGGTCCGGGGCCAACGTCCTGACTTTC. The chain couples TRBV6-1 to TRBJ2-6; 9 bases line up with TRBD1. The CDR3 has 16 residues. With V trimmed by 6 bases and J by 4 bases, 7 bases remained unmatched. Germline-derived CDR1 and CDR2 are MNHNS and SASEGT.

The rearrangement links TRBV19 to TRBJ2-3; tentatively, D is TRBD1 (6 bases). Trimming shortened V by 5 bases and J by 2 bases, and 17 bases separated the two germline ends. Germline V gene data show CDR1 as LNHDA and CDR2 as SQIVND (reference sequence). CDR3 size: 16 residues. Written as DNA, the CDR3 is TGTGCCAGTAGTCCCCCCAGGGGTCTACACACAGATACGCAGTATTTT. Its translation: CASSPPRGLHTDTQYF.